One sample yielded the 11 T cell receptor beta chains listed below, sequenced in a study of T-cell reconstitution after alpha-beta-depleted transplantation in children. Overall study findings and caveats: Alpha-beta T cells about two months after transplant reportedly derived from several hundred expanded graft clones.

This sample's TCRbeta library carried unique molecular identifier barcodes. Using its own MiXCR run on the PCR reads, TCRdb lists one record per CDR3 protein. The table includes approximately 31,000 distinct CDR3 sequences, about 6.8% detected once. Their recognized antigens are unknown. This specimen consisted of peripheral blood, obtained 60 days after TCRalphabeta/CD19-depleted stem cell transplant. The receptors were gathered from a child in the first two years of life who had a stem cell transplant for acute myeloid leukemia, so the T cells may come from the graft donor.

The sample holds many counts of this clonotype. CDR3 sequence reads: CASRDRGRGGELFF. CDR3 bases: TGTGCCAGCAGGGACAGGGGGCGAGGCGGGGAGCTGTTTTTT. The V call is TRBV9, the J call TRBJ2-2; TRBD1 matches 11 bases. The V gene's germline CDR1 is SGDLS and CDR2 YYNGEE. With V trimmed by 5 bases and J by 7 bases, 4 bases remained unmatched. CDR3 length equals 14 residues. The complete variable domain, with remaining parts taken from reference TRBV9 and TRBJ2-2, reads DSGVTQTPKHLITATGQRVTLRCSPRSGDLSVYWYQQSLDQGLQFLIQYYNGEERAKGNILERFSAQQFPDLHSELNLSSLELGDSALYFCASRDRGRGGELFFGEGSRLTVL.

This clonotype is categorized as medium-sized (0.01 to 0.1%). V usage is TRBV11-1 and J usage is TRBJ2-5; 10 positions match TRBD1. The V gene's germline CDR1 is SGHAT and CDR2 FQDESV (reference sequence). Unmatched junction bases numbered 14, after V lost 5 bases and J lost 5 bases. This CDR3 is built from 17 residues. The chain's CDR3 is CASSPGTGVMSWETQYF. The DNA for the CDR3 is TGTGCCAGCAGCCCAGGGACAGGGGTCATGTCTTGGGAGACCCAGTACTTC. Using reference TRBV11-1 and TRBJ2-5 for the parts outside the CDR3, the full variable domain is EAEVAQSPRYKITEKSQAVAFWCDPISGHATLYWYRQILGQGPELLVQFQDESVVDDSQLPKDRFSAERLKGVDSTLKIQPAELGDSAMYLCASSPGTGVMSWETQYFGPGTRLLVL.

This clonotype was seen ten or more times. The chain links TRBV19 to TRBJ2-1; 7 bases match TRBD1. This CDR3 has 15 residues. V lost 5 bases, J lost 5 bases, and 9 bases stayed unmatched. CDR1 LNHDA and CDR2 SQIVND come from the germline V gene (reference sequence). The CDR3 loop reads CASSYRGGVNNEQFF. The CDR3 nucleotides read TGTGCCAGTAGTTACAGGGGTGGGGTAAACAATGAGCAGTTCTTC.

This clonotype has ten or more counts. The rearrangement links TRBV7-9 to TRBJ2-7, with 10 bases aligning to TRBD1. Germline-derived CDR1 and CDR2 are SEHNR and FQNEAQ (reference sequence). V dropped 5 bases and J dropped 2; count of bases not matched to a gene: 6. The CDR3 has 15 residues. The CDR3: CASSKQTGGTYEQYF. The CDR3 DNA follows: TGTGCCAGCAGCAAACAGACAGGGGGCACCTACGAGCAGTACTTC.

This clonotype was seen repeatedly, ten times or more. V gene TRBV4-3 combines with J gene TRBJ1-3; D unresolved. The germline V gene encodes CDR1 LGHNA and CDR2 YSLEER. Trimming pared 0 bases from V and 2 bases from J, leaving 11 bases between. CDR3 size: 16 residues. The CDR3 sequence is CASSQDRADPGNTIYF. The CDR3 nucleotides read TGCGCCAGCAGCCAAGATCGCGCGGATCCTGGAAACACCATATATTTT.

There are many counts of this clonotype. The chain links TRBV5-6 to TRBJ1-2; D is perhaps TRBD1 (5 bases). CDR1 and CDR2 (germline): SGHDT, YYEEEE. V lost 1 base and J lost 2, with 12 bases in between. The CDR3 is made up of 15 amino acids. The CDR3 DNA reads TGTGCCAGCAGCTTGAGGACGGACAACAACTATGGCTACACCTTC. Its translation: CASSLRTDNNYGYTF. The full variable domain, rest sourced from reference TRBV5-6 and TRBJ1-2, is DAGVTQSPTHLIKTRGQQVTLRCSPKSGHDTVSWYQQALGQGPQFIFQYYEEEERQRGNFPDRFSGHQFPNYSSELNVNALLLGDSALYLCASSLRTDNNYGYTFGSGTRLTVV.

This clonotype was counted at least ten times. This sequence joins TRBV4-3 and TRBJ1-5; TRBD1 aligns across 8 bases. There are 15 residues in the CDR3. Unmatched junction bases numbered 1, after V lost 0 bases and J lost 3 bases. Per the germline V gene, CDR1 is LGHNA and CDR2 is YSLEER. The CDR3 DNA is TGCGCCAGCAGCCAAGAGGACAGGGCCAATCAGCCCCAGCATTTT. It yields the protein CASSQEDRANQPQHF.

There are many counts of this clonotype. The CDR3 nucleotides are TGTGCCAGCAGCTCGACCGGGGCACACGCCGGGGAGCTGTTTTTT. Translated, it gives CASSSTGAHAGELFF. V gene TRBV7-9 combines with J gene TRBJ2-2, with D perhaps TRBD1 or TRBD2 (5 bases each). The ends were cut back, 4 bases at V and 6 bases at J, with 15 bases in the middle. Germline CDR1 SEHNR, CDR2 FQNEAQ (reference sequence). The length of the CDR3 is 15 residues.

This clonotype was seen many times. V and J are TRBV7-9 and TRBJ2-1, with D uncertain. Germline values: CDR1 SEHNR, CDR2 FQNEAQ (reference sequence). Deletions cut 3 bases from V and 7 bases from J, with 7 bases between. CDR3 length equals 12 residues. CDR3 bases: TGTGCCAGCAGCTTGACTGGGAATGAGCAGTTCTTC. Protein: CASSLTGNEQFF.

In its sample, this clonotype was seen many times. The J gene is TRBJ2-7, the V gene TRBV7-9; D is unresolved. CDR1 and CDR2 from the germline V gene are SEHNR and FQNEAQ (reference sequence). This CDR3 contains 12 residues. V lost 4 bases and J lost 3, with 7 bases in between. The CDR3 protein is CASSSMSYEQYF. CDR3 sequence (DNA): TGTGCCAGCAGCTCCATGAGCTACGAGCAGTACTTC.

This clonotype was seen ten or more times. The genes are TRBV7-9 and TRBJ2-3; D gene ambiguous. V was shortened by 8 bases and J by 6 bases, with 12 bases between the two germline ends. CDR1 is SEHNR and CDR2 is FQNEAQ in the germline V gene (reference sequence). This CDR3 has 12 amino acids. The CDR3 DNA sequence: TGTGCCAGCGAAGTTGAGCAGGATACGCAGTATTTT. Protein product: CASEVEQDTQYF.